This TCR beta chain came from a study of B cell selection in AIRE deficiency (dated by TCRdb to the late 2010s). About the investigation overall: Researchers compared TCRbeta repertoires of sorted blood CD4+ conventional T cells and regulatory T cells in AIRE-deficient patients with those in healthy controls. The TCR-sequenced cohort comprised roughly 5 AIRE-deficient APECED patients and roughly 5 healthy control donors. Findings and caveats that apply to the study as a whole: Among about 3,700 shared Treg TCRbeta sequences, 25% to 40% were shared exclusively among healthy donors and 9% to 10% exclusively among patients, which suggests that Treg selection is less efficient in the absence of AIRE. CDR3s were shorter in shared Treg sequences, reflecting a bias toward rearrangements that have few non-templated nucleotide insertions. Roughly 31% of the Treg TCRbeta sequences shared among healthy donors were detected in patient Tconv cells, suggesting that Treg-biased clones are diverted into the Tconv compartment. Only TCRbeta chains were sequenced; approximately 35% of shared healthy-donor Treg sequences also occurred in healthy Tconv, possibly because of differing TCRalpha chains. Tconv and Treg cells from AIRE-deficient patients showed TCRBV gene usage, CDR3 length and TCR diversity similar to those of healthy donors.

For sorting, conventional CD4 T cells were defined as CD4+CD127+ cells. The AIRE-deficient patients had APECED syndrome. Tconv and Treg cells for TCRbeta sequencing were sorted on a FACSAria flow cytometer. The sorted cells were collected in 5-ml round-bottom polystyrene tubes, and the dry cell pellets were frozen at -80 degrees C prior to sequencing. TCRbeta chain sequencing was performed with the immunoSEQ platform. The study's processing was this. Pooled conventional T cell repertoires yielded 1.1x10^5 or so distinct in-frame TCRbeta sequences from patients and some 1.3x10^5 from healthy donors. Treg TCRbeta sequences found in two or more individuals were classed as public, and these public Treg TCRbeta sequences were then looked for in Tconv repertoires. Group differences were tested with Mann-Whitney U tests and Bonferroni-Dunn correction in GraphPad Prism 7.03. TCRdb re-hosts the immuneACCESS table, in-frame sequences only. Its copies lack some clones; in the studies checked, an unresolved V gene accounts for under half of them, and the cause for the rest is not known. V, J and clone size derive from that table, while D and trimming were established from the DNA sequence. This sample has 20,000 to 30,000 clones in its table, and about 96% of those were observed once. The ten top clones hold roughly 0.2% of the sample.

Reading from cysteine to phenylalanine, the CDR3 counts 14 amino acids. The kept DNA is CDR3 alone, 42 bases in frame from the first base. Trimming costs V 4 bases and J 4 bases, and their ends lie 13 bases apart. The germline V gene (reference sequence) yields LNHDA for CDR1 and SQIVND for CDR2. Turning to this clone: Its antigen is still unknown. No base qualities exist here, and no much larger clone lies one base off it.

The rearranged chain carries TRBV19 and TRBJ1-2, with the D gene uncertain. What was sequenced was conventional CD4+ T cells sorted from PBMCs. This TCR was sampled from a human donor with AIRE deficiency. The CDR3 protein: CASSKGMSGYGYTF. At the DNA level, the sequence is TGTGCCAGTAGTAAAGGGATGTCAGGCTATGGCTACACCTTC.